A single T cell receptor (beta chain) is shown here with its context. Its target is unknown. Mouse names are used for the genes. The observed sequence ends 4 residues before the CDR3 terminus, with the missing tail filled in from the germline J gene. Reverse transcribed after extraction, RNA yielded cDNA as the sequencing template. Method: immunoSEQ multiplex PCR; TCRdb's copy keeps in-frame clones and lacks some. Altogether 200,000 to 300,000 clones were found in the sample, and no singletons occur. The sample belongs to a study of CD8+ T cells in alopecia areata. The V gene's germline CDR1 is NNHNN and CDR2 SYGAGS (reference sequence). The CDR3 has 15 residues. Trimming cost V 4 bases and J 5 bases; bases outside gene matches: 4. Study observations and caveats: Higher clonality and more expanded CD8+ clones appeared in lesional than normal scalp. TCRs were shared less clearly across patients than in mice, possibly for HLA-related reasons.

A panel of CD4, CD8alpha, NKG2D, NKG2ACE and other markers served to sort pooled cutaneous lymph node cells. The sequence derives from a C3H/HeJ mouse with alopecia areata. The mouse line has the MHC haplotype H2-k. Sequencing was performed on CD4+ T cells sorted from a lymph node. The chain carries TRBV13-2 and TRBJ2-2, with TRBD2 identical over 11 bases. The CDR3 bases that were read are TGTGCCAGCGGTCCGGGACTGGGGGTTACCGGG. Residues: CASGPGLGVTG. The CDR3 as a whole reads CASGPGLGVTGQLYF.